The rows below give T cell receptor beta chains drawn from one sample of a study of T cells in Graves' hyperthyroidism and ophthalmopathy. A single record per CDR3 protein comes from TCRdb applying MiXCR to the multiplex PCR reads. The table lists about 560,000 distinct CDR3 sequences, approximately 15% of them singletons. Sequencing used blood. All receptors come from a woman aged 18-29 years with Graves' hyperthyroidism. CDR3s include the opening cysteine and the closing phenylalanine or tryptophan. D genes are given only for firm matches. A clone size is listed for some rows: how often the clone was seen (once, few, many), or a class if it is expanded.

>TRBD2|many|TRBJ2-3|TRBV20-1
CSASPIAGGTDTQYF
TGCAGTGCTAGCCCGATAGCGGGAGGCACAGATACGCAGTATTTT
>.|few|TRBJ1-5|TRBV28
CANRGGGQPQHF
TGTGCCAACCGAGGGGGAGGGCAGCCCCAGCATTTT
>.|many|TRBJ2-5|TRBV18
CASSPSSGGHETQYF
TGTGCCAGCTCGCCGTCCTCGGGTGGTCACGAGACCCAGTACTTC
>.|few|TRBJ2-3|TRBV20-1
CSAYAFGTDTQYF
TGCAGTGCTTATGCGTTTGGCACAGATACGCAGTATTTT
>.|few|TRBJ2-7|TRBV15
CATSRDILAGILSYERYF
TGTGCCACCAGCAGGGATATCCTTGCAGGAATACTCTCCTACGAGCGGTACTTC
>.|.|TRBJ1-1|TRBV6-2/TRBV6-3
CASSSRPGFKAFF
TGTGCCAGCAGTTCCCGACCGGGGTTTAAAGCTTTCTTT
>TRBD2|few|TRBJ2-5|TRBV19
CASSIGRTGETQYF
TGTGCCAGTAGTATCGGGAGGACGGGGGAGACCCAGTACTTC
>TRBD2|many|TRBJ2-3|TRBV30
CAWSAIAGGGDTQYF
TGTGCCTGGAGTGCAATAGCGGGAGGAGGAGATACGCAGTATTTT
>TRBD1|few|TRBJ1-1|TRBV7-9
CASSSQGSNTEAFF
TGTGCCAGCAGCTCACAGGGGTCGAACACTGAAGCTTTCTTT
>TRBD2|many|TRBJ2-1|TRBV13
CASSFGRDNEQFF
TGTGCCAGCAGCTTCGGGAGGGACAATGAGCAGTTCTTC
>.|few|TRBJ1-2|TRBV5-5
CASSLRDGQNLAF
TGTGCCAGCAGCCTCCGGGACGGCCAGAACTTAGCCTTC
>.|many|TRBJ2-3|TRBV3-1
CASKETGGGTDTQYF
TGTGCCAGCAAGGAGACAGGAGGGGGCACAGATACGCAGTATTTT
>.|.|TRBJ1-3|TRBV7-8
CASSLRRGNPGNTIYF
TGTGCCAGCAGCCTACGGAGGGGAAACCCCGGAAACACCATATATTTT
>.|many|TRBJ2-5|TRBV30
CAWSVPRTTQETQYF
TGTGCCTGGAGTGTACCACGGACTACCCAAGAGACCCAGTACTTC
>.|many|TRBJ2-7|TRBV7-9
CASSLITVSYEQYF
TGTGCCAGCAGCTTAATTACGGTCTCCTACGAGCAGTACTTC
>TRBD2|many|TRBJ2-5|TRBV10-3
CAISDADPAGGETQYF
TGTGCCATCAGTGATGCTGATCCAGCGGGAGGAGAGACCCAGTACTTC
>TRBD1|few|TRBJ1-3|TRBV20-1
CSARMPTGAQGNTIYF
TGCAGTGCTCGTATGCCTACAGGGGCGCAAGGAAACACCATATATTTT
>.|.|TRBJ2-7|TRBV2
CASSSRQNYEQYF
TGTGCCAGCAGTTCGAGACAGAACTACGAGCAGTACTTC
>.|once|TRBJ1-1|TRBV29-1
CSVARGNTEAFF
TGCAGCGTTGCCAGGGGTAACACTGAAGCTTTCTTT
>.|.|TRBJ1-2|TRBV29-1
CSVEGGANGYTF
TGCAGCGTTGAAGGGGGGGCGAATGGCTACACCTTC
>.|many|TRBJ2-7|TRBV5-5
CASSLLWDPIRDEQYF
TGTGCCAGCAGTTTGCTCTGGGACCCGATAAGGGACGAGCAGTACTTC
>.|few|TRBJ2-5|TRBV9
CASSVGLGQETQYF
TGTGCCAGCAGCGTAGGGTTAGGGCAGGAGACCCAGTACTTC
>TRBD2|many|TRBJ2-5|TRBV7-3
CASSPTSGGSAETQYF
TGTGCCAGCAGCCCGACTAGCGGGGGGTCGGCAGAGACCCAGTACTTC
>.|many|TRBJ2-5|TRBV7-2
CASSPVSRWGETQYF
TGTGCCAGCAGCCCCGTGAGCAGGTGGGGGGAGACCCAGTACTTC
>.|few|TRBJ1-5|TRBV7-2
CASSVQGNGNQPQHF
TGTGCCAGCAGCGTCCAGGGGAATGGGAATCAGCCCCAGCATTTT
>.|.|TRBJ2-3|TRBV4-1
CASSQAQDTQYF
TGTGCCAGCAGCCAAGCACAAGATACGCAGTATTTT
>TRBD2|few|TRBJ2-7|TRBV18
CASSPRGLAGPYEQYF
TGTGCCAGCTCACCAAGGGGACTAGCGGGACCGTACGAGCAGTACTTC
>.|.|TRBJ2-4|TRBV19
CATMGHPALAKNIQYF
TGTGCCACTATGGGACACCCAGCCTTGGCCAAAAACATTCAGTACTTC
>.|few|TRBJ2-7|TRBV6-2/TRBV6-3
CASLRDSTYEQYF
TGTGCCAGCCTCCGGGACTCTACGTACGAGCAGTACTTC
>.|.|TRBJ2-2|TRBV19
CVSSFSGSITGELFF
TGTGTCAGTAGTTTTAGCGGTTCAATCACCGGGGAGCTGTTTTTT
>TRBD1|few|TRBJ2-2|TRBV6-2/TRBV6-3
CAATGAFTGELFF
TGTGCCGCAACAGGGGCGTTTACCGGGGAGCTGTTTTTT
>.|few|TRBJ1-2|TRBV12-3/TRBV12-4
CASSLVWAAKGYTF
TGTGCCAGCAGCTTGGTCTGGGCCGCTAAGGGCTACACCTTC
>.|.|TRBJ1-5|TRBV5-6
CASSPLGSNQPQHF
TGTGCCAGCAGCCCACTAGGAAGCAATCAGCCCCAGCATTTT
>TRBD2|many|TRBJ2-7|TRBV6-1
CASRTGGVVTEQYF
TGTGCCAGCAGGACCGGGGGGGTAGTGACTGAGCAGTACTTC
>.|.|TRBJ2-4|TRBV6-2/TRBV6-3
CASSAWGELVNIQYF
TGTGCCAGCAGTGCCTGGGGAGAATTGGTAAACATTCAGTACTTC
>.|many|TRBJ1-5|TRBV28
CASSLYPPPGSNQPQHF
TGTGCCAGCAGTTTATACCCCCCCCCGGGTAGCAATCAGCCCCAGCATTTT
>.|many|TRBJ1-5|TRBV9
CASSVGGLSNQPQHF
TGTGCCAGCAGCGTAGGGGGTTTAAGCAATCAGCCCCAGCATTTT
>TRBD1|.|TRBJ2-1|TRBV5-1
CASSQQGARGISYNEQFF
TGCGCCAGCAGCCAGCAGGGGGCGCGGGGAATTTCCTACAATGAGCAGTTCTTC
>.|many|TRBJ2-7|TRBV20-1
CSAREYGRGIYEQYF
TGCAGTGCTAGAGAATACGGGAGAGGGATTTACGAGCAGTACTTC
>.|many|TRBJ2-5|TRBV29-1
CSGAEGRETQYF
TGCAGCGGAGCGGAGGGCCGGGAGACCCAGTACTTC
>TRBD1|few|TRBJ2-7|TRBV5-4
CASSLMDRGDEQYF
TGTGCCAGCAGCCTTATGGACAGGGGAGACGAGCAGTACTTC
>.|few|TRBJ2-5|TRBV4-1
CASSHLETQYF
TGCGCCAGCAGCCACCTGGAGACCCAGTACTTC
>.|few|TRBJ1-1|TRBV7-2
CASSPPRFRLFF
TGTGCCAGCAGCCCCCCACGGTTTCGTTTATTCTTT
>TRBD1|few|TRBJ1-5|TRBV19
CASSIQQGVGQPQHF
TGTGCCAGTAGTATACAACAGGGGGTTGGTCAGCCCCAGCATTTT
>TRBD2|few|TRBJ2-7|TRBV20-1
CSARGVGGRWYEQYF
TGCAGTGCTAGAGGGGTGGGCGGGAGGTGGTACGAGCAGTACTTC
>TRBD1|few|TRBJ1-5|TRBV12-3/TRBV12-4
CASRRTGDNQPQHF
TGTGCCAGCAGACGGACAGGGGATAATCAGCCCCAGCATTTT
>.|few|TRBJ2-1|TRBV6-2/TRBV6-3
CASSSNREQFF
TGTGCCAGCAGTTCGAACAGAGAGCAGTTCTTC
>.|many|TRBJ1-2|TRBV9
CASSVVAGNSGYTF
TGTGCCAGCAGCGTAGTGGCAGGTAACAGCGGCTACACCTTC
>TRBD2|.|TRBJ2-7|TRBV18
CASSPLSGREEQYF
TGTGCCAGCTCACCACTCAGCGGGAGGGAGGAGCAGTACTTC
>.|.|TRBJ1-5|TRBV29-1
CSVGGQNQPQHF
TGCAGCGTTGGAGGGCAGAATCAGCCCCAGCATTTT
>TRBD1|.|TRBJ2-1|TRBV7-3
CASSLTGQVTNEQFF
TGTGCCAGCAGCTTAACGGGACAGGTAACCAATGAGCAGTTCTTC